One sample yielded the 11 T cell receptor beta chains listed below, sequenced in a study of radiotherapy plus CTLA-4 blockade in lung cancer. Produced via immunoSEQ multiplex PCR; TCRdb's table is partial and in-frame only. This table holds tens of thousands of clones, under 75% found once. Specimen: peripheral blood, collected from a patient treated with radiotherapy plus ipilimumab. The receptors originated from a human donor with non-small cell lung cancer whose response to radiotherapy plus ipilimumab could not be evaluated.

On this clone itself: At one boundary the junction diverges from the germline segment, which might be a read error. CDR3 nucleotides: TGTGCCAGCAGTTGGCAGGGACTCACGAGGTTC. Its protein is CASSWQGLTRF. V gene TRBV6-6 combines with J gene TRBJ2-4; tentatively, D is TRBD2 (6 bases). The CDR3 is 11 residues long. Germline CDR1 reads MNHNY; CDR2 reads SVGAGI (reference sequence).

This clone appeared a few times. The rearrangement uses TRBV7-2 and TRBJ1-2; D might be TRBD1 (5 bases). The CDR3 covers 15 residues. The germline V gene has CDR1 SGHTA and CDR2 FQGNSA. With 5 bases removed from V and 4 bases from J, the gap between germline ends came to 17 bases. DNA of the CDR3: TGTGCCAGCAGCCGGGACGGGAGCGTTGGCTATGGCTACACCTTC. This codes for CASSRDGSVGYGYTF.

This chain connects TRBV2 to TRBJ1-2; 9 nucleotides match TRBD1. In germline, CDR1 is SNHLY, CDR2 FYNNEI. CDR3 length: 14 residues. V dropped 5 bases and J dropped 4; count of bases not matched to a gene: 5. CDR3 sequence: CASSTGGGSYGYTF. The CDR3 DNA follows: TGTGCCAGCAGTACAGGGGGCGGAAGCTATGGCTACACCTTC.

The chain employs TRBV19 and TRBJ2-3; the D gene is possibly TRBD2 (6 bases). CDR1 and CDR2 from the germline V gene are LNHDA and SQIVND (reference sequence). The CDR3 is 14 amino acids. V was trimmed by 3 bases and J by 5 bases, leaving 12 bases between them. As DNA, the CDR3 is TGTGCCAGTAGTATTGGCGGGACTGGAGATACGCAGTATTTT. Protein: CASSIGGTGDTQYF.

This sequence joins TRBV27 and TRBJ2-1; the D gene is possibly TRBD1 (6 bases). The germline V gene encodes CDR1 MNHEY and CDR2 SMNVEV (reference sequence). The CDR3 sequence is 12 residues long. Deletions cut 5 bases from V and 10 bases from J, with 12 bases between. This CDR3 is CASSLGQGEQFF. The CDR3 DNA sequence: TGTGCCAGCAGTCTTGGCCAGGGGGAGCAGTTCTTC.

This clone is labeled as medium-sized (0.01 to 0.1%). This chain connects TRBV16 to TRBJ1-5; D ambiguous. Germline V lookup: CDR1 KGHSY, CDR2 FQNENV. Trimming removed 3 bases from V and 4 bases from J, with 7 bases in between. This CDR3 is built from 13 residues. CDR3 sequence: CASSHTVNQPQHF. The CDR3, as DNA: TGTGCCAGCAGCCATACAGTTAATCAGCCCCAGCATTTT. Based on the CDR3 plus reference TRBV16 and TRBJ1-5, the full variable domain is GEEVAQTPKHLVRGEGQKAKLYCAPIKGHSYVFWYQQVLKNEFKFLISFQNENVFDETGMPKERFSAKCLPNSPCSLEIQATKLEDSAVYFCASSHTVNQPQHFGDGTRLSIL.

This clone was observed a single time. The rearrangement uses TRBV11-1 and TRBJ2-3; 7 nucleotides align to TRBD2. With V trimmed by 2 bases and J by 0 bases, 2 bases remained unmatched. The length of the CDR3 is 15 residues. Germline CDR1 SGHAT, CDR2 FQDESV (reference sequence). The CDR3 reads CASSLIAGSTDTQYF. The CDR3 DNA follows: TGTGCCAGCAGCTTAATAGCGGGTAGCACAGATACGCAGTATTTT. Complete variable domain (other parts from reference TRBV11-1 and TRBJ2-3): EAEVAQSPRYKITEKSQAVAFWCDPISGHATLYWYRQILGQGPELLVQFQDESVVDDSQLPKDRFSAERLKGVDSTLKIQPAELGDSAMYLCASSLIAGSTDTQYFGPGTRLTVL.

This clone was seen just once. The rearrangement joins TRBV7-6 to TRBJ2-7, with 9 bases fitting TRBD1. This CDR3 has 12 amino acids. J gave up 9 bases and V 1 base, and 1 base lay outside the gene matches. Germline V lookup: CDR1 SGHVS, CDR2 FNYEAQ. The CDR3 loop reads CASSLVGQGQYF. DNA for the CDR3: TGTGCCAGCAGCTTAGTGGGACAGGGGCAGTACTTC.

The J gene is TRBJ1-2, the V gene TRBV11-2; the match to TRBD1 covers 7 bases. Per the germline V gene, CDR1 is SGHAT and CDR2 is FQNNGV. The CDR3 spans 14 residues. The junction had 6 bases not matched to a gene; V was cut back by 5 bases and J by 3 bases. CDR3 coding DNA: TGTGCCAGCAGCCCTCAAACAGGGGACTATGGCTACACCTTC. Amino acids: CASSPQTGDYGYTF.

This clone was recorded a few times. This chain uses TRBV30 with TRBJ2-5, with a weak D call TRBD1 (5 bases). V lost 0 bases, J lost 1 base, and 9 bases lay in between. Germline lookup yields CDR1 GTSNPN and CDR2 SVGIG (reference sequence). There are 14 residues in the CDR3. CDR3 coding DNA: TGTGCCTGGAGTGTGTACAGGACCCAAGAGACCCAGTACTTC. Encoded protein: CAWSVYRTQETQYF. Full variable domain (outside the CDR3, taken from reference TRBV30 and TRBJ2-5): SQTIHQWPATLVQPVGSPLSLECTVEGTSNPNLYWYRQAAGRGLQLLFYSVGIGQISSEVPQNLSASRPQDRQFILSSKKLLLSDSGFYLCAWSVYRTQETQYFGPGTRLLVL.

The genes are TRBV28 and TRBJ1-5; D gene ambiguous. CDR1 and CDR2 (germline): MDHEN, SYDVKM. The CDR3 has 16 amino acids. Trimming removed 6 bases at V and 6 bases at J, with 21 bases between. CDR3 loop: CASSHPGGGRGQPQHF. The CDR3 DNA reads TGTGCCAGCAGCCATCCCGGCGGAGGTCGAGGTCAGCCCCAGCATTTT.